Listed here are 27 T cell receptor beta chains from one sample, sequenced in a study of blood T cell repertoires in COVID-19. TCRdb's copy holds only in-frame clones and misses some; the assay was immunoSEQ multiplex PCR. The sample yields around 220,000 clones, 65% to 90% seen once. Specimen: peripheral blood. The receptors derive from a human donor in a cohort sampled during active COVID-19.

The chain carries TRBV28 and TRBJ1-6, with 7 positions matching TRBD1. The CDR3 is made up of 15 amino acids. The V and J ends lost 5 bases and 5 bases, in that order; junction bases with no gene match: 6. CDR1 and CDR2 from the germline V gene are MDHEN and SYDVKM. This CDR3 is CASSAQGQNNSPLHF. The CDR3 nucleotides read TGTGCCAGCAGTGCCCAGGGACAGAATAATTCACCCCTCCACTTT.

CDR3 coding DNA: TGTGCCAGCAGTTCCATTAGAACAGGGGGCGGACTGGGTCAGCCCCAGCATTTT. Translating it yields CASSSIRTGGGLGQPQHF. The chain joins TRBV27 to TRBJ1-5, with 9 bases matching TRBD1. CDR3 length: 18 residues. Germline loops: CDR1 MNHEY, CDR2 SMNVEV (reference sequence). With V trimmed by 4 bases and J by 6 bases, 16 bases remained unmatched.

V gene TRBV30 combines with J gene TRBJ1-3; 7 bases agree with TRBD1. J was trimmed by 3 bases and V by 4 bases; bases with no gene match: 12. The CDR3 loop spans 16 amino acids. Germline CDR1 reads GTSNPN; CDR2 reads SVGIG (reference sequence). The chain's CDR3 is CAWKIYRGQNGNTIYF. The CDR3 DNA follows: TGTGCCTGGAAAATATATCGGGGACAGAATGGAAACACCATATATTTT.

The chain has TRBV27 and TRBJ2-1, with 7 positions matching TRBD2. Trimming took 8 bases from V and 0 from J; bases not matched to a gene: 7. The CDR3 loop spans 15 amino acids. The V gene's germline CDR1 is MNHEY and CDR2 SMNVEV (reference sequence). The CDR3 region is CASYPGGRSYNEQFF. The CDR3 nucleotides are TGTGCCAGCTACCCGGGAGGCCGCTCCTACAATGAGCAGTTCTTC.

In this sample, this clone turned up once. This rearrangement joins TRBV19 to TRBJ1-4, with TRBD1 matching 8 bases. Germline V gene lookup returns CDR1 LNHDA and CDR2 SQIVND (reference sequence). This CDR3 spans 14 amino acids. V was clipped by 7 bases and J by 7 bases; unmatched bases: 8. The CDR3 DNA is TGTGCCAGTACTACAGGACAGGGCGGTGAAAAACTGTTTTTT. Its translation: CASTTGQGGEKLFF.

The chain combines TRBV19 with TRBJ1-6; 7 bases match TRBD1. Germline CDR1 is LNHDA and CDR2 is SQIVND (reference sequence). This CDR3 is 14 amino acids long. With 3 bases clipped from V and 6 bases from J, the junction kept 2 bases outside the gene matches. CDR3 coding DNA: TGTGCCAGTAGTATGGGACAGTTTAATTCACCCCTCCACTTT. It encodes CASSMGQFNSPLHF.

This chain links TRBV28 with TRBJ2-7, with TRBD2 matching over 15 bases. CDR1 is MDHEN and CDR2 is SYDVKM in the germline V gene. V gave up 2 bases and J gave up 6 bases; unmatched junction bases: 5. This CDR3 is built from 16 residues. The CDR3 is CASSLRTSGRVGEQYF. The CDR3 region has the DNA TGTGCCAGCAGTTTAAGGACTAGCGGGAGGGTGGGCGAGCAGTACTTC.

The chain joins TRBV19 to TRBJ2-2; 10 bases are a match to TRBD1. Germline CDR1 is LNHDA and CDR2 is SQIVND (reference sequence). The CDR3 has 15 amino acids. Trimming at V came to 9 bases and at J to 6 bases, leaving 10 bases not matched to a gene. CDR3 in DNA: TGTGCCAGCCAGCGGACAGGGGGAAAGGCCGGGGAGCTGTTTTTT. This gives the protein CASQRTGGKAGELFF.

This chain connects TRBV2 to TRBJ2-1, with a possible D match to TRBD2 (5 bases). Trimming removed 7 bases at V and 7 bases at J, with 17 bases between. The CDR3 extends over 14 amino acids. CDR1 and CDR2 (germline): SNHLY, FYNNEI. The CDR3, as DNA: TGTGCCAGCACCCCGAGTTGGGGAGTAAATGAGCAGTTCTTC. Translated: CASTPSWGVNEQFF.

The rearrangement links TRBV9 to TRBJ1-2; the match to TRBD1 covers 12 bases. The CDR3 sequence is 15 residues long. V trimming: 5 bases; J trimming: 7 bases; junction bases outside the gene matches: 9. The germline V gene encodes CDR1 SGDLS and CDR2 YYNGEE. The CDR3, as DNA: TGTGCCAGCAGTCAGGGACAGGGGGCGCTTGGTGGCTACACCTTC. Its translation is CASSQGQGALGGYTF.

For the CDR3, the DNA is TGTGCCTGGAGTCCTCAACAGAGTTGGCTTAGGGGGACTGAAGCTTTCTTT. Its translation is CAWSPQQSWLRGTEAFF. This sequence joins TRBV30 and TRBJ1-1, with a weak D call TRBD1 (6 bases). Trimming shortened V by 2 bases and J by 5 bases, and 24 bases separated the two germline ends. Germline V gives CDR1 GTSNPN, CDR2 SVGIG (reference sequence). The CDR3 is made up of 17 amino acids.

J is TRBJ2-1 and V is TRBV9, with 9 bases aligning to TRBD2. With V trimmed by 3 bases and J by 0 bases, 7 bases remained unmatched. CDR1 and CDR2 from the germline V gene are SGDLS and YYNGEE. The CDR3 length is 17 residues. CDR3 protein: CASSASLAGSSYNEQFF. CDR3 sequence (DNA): TGTGCCAGCAGCGCCTCCCTAGCGGGGAGCTCCTACAATGAGCAGTTCTTC.

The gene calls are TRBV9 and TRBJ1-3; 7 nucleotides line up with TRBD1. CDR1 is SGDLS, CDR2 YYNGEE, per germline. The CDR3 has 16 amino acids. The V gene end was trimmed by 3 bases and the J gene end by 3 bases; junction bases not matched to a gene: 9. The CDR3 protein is CASSGRHTGDGNTIYF. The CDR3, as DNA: TGTGCCAGCAGCGGACGGCATACAGGGGATGGAAACACCATATATTTT. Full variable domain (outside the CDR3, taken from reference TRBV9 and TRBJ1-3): DSGVTQTPKHLITATGQRVTLRCSPRSGDLSVYWYQQSLDQGLQFLIQYYNGEERAKGNILERFSAQQFPDLHSELNLSSLELGDSALYFCASSGRHTGDGNTIYFGEGSWLTVV.

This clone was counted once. The CDR3: CSAKDTNTGELFF. CDR3 in DNA: TGCAGCGCCAAAGACACTAACACCGGGGAGCTGTTTTTT. The gene calls are TRBV29-1 and TRBJ2-2; D remains unclear. Germline values: CDR1 SQVTM, CDR2 ANQGSEA. V shed 7 bases and J shed 2 bases, with 11 bases lying between them. This CDR3 spans 13 amino acids.

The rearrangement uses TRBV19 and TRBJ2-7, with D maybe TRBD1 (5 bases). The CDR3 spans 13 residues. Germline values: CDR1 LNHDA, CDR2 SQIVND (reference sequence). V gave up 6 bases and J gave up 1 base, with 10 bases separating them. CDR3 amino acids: CASSFSGSYEQYF. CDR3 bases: TGTGCCAGTAGCTTCTCAGGGTCCTACGAGCAGTACTTC.

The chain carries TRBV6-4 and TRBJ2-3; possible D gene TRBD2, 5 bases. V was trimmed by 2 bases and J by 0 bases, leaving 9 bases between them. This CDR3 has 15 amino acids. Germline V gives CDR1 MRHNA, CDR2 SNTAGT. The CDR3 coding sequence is TGTGCCAGCAGTGACGAGGGCTCTAGCACAGATACGCAGTATTTT. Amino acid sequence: CASSDEGSSTDTQYF.

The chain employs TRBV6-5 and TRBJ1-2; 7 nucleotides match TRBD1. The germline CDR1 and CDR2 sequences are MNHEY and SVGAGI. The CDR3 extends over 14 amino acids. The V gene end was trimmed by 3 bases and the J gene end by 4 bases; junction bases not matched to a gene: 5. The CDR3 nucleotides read TGTGCCAGCAGTTATTCGACAGGGACCTATGGCTACACCTTC. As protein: CASSYSTGTYGYTF.

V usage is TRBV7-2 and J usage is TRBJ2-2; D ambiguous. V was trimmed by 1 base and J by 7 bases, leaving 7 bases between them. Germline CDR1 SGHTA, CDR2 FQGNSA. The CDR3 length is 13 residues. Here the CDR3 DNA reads TGTGCCAGCAGCTTAGAGCCGGGCGGGGAGCTGTTTTTT. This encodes CASSLEPGGELFF.

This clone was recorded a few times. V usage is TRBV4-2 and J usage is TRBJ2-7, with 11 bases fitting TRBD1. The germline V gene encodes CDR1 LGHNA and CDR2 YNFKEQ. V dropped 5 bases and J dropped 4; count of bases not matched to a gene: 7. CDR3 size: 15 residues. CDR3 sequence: CASSTRTGGPYEQYF. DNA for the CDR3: TGTGCCAGCAGCACCCGGACAGGGGGCCCTTACGAGCAGTACTTC.

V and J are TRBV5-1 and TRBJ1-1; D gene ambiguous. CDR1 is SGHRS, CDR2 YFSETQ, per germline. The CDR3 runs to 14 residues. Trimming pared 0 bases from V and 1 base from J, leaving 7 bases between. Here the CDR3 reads CASSLARANTEAFF. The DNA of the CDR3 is TGCGCCAGCAGCTTGGCGAGGGCGAACACTGAAGCTTTCTTT.

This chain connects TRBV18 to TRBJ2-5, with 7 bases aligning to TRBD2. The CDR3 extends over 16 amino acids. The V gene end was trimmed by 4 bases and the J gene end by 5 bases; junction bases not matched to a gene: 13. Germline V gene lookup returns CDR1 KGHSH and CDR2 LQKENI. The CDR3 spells CASSLREGSGTETQYF. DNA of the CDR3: TGTGCCAGCTCACTGAGGGAGGGTAGCGGAACGGAGACCCAGTACTTC.

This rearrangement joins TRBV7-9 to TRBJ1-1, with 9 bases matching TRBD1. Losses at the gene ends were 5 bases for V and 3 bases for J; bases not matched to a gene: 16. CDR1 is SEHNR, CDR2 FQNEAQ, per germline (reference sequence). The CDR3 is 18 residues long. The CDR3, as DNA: TGTGCCAGCAGCGCCACAGGGGGCGCATTCGGGTCCCACACTGAAGCTTTCTTT. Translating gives CASSATGGAFGSHTEAFF.

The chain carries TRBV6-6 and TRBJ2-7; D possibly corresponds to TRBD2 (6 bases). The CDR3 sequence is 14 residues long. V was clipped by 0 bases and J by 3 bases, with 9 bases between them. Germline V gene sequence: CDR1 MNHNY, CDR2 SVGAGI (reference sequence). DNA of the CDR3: TGTGCCAGCAGTTACTCGGGGGGAAGCTACGAGCAGTACTTC. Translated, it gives CASSYSGGSYEQYF.

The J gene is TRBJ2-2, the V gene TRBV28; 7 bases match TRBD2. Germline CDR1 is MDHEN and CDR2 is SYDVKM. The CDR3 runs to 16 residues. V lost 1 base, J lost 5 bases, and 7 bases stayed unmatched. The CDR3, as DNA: TGTGCCAGCAGTTTATTTAGGGCTAGCGGAACCGGGGAGCTGTTTTTT. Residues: CASSLFRASGTGELFF.

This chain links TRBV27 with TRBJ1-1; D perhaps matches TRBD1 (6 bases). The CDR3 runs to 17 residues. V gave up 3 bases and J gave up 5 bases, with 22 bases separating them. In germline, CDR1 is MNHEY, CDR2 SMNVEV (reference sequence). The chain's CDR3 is CASSFSQTGWGLTEAFF. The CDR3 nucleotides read TGTGCCAGCAGTTTCTCTCAGACAGGCTGGGGTCTGACTGAAGCTTTCTTT.

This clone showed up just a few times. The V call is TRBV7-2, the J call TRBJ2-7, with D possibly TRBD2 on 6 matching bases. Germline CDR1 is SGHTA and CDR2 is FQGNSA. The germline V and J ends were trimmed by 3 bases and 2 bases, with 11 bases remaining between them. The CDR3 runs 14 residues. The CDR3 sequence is CASSLWGDAYEQYF. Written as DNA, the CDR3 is TGTGCCAGCAGCTTGTGGGGGGACGCCTACGAGCAGTACTTC.

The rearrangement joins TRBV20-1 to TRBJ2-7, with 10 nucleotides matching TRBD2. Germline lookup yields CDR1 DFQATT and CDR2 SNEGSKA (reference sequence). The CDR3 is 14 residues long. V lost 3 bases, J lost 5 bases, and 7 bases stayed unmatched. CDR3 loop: CSASRASGSNEQYF. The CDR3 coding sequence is TGCAGTGCTAGTCGGGCTAGCGGGAGCAACGAGCAGTACTTC.